This T cell receptor (beta chain) emerged from a study of OX40 agonist ivuxolimab in advanced cancers. Study background: Every patient in dose escalation had hepatocellular carcinoma, melanoma, renal cell or head and neck cancer. Study-wide points: Expanded clones belonging to CD8+ T cells outnumbered, on average, those of CD4+. Expanded peripheral T cells had an undetermined antigen specificity.

The CDR3 has 11 amino acids. V lost 5 bases, J lost 8 bases, and 7 bases lay in between. Germline values: CDR1 SGHDN, CDR2 FVKESK. Comment on this clone: Antigen unknown.

Profiled with immunoSEQ multiplex PCR; TCRdb holds only in-frame clones, not every one. The table records some 50,000 clones, approximately 91% of them present only once. The rearrangement uses TRBV14 and TRBJ2-1; the D is unclear. The sequence derives from an adult with an advanced solid tumor such as melanoma, head and neck, liver or kidney cancer. Material: CD4+ or CD8+ T cells sorted from blood, obtained in a trial of the OX40 agonist ivuxolimab. CDR3 sequence (DNA): TGTGCCAGCAGCGTCGGTTATGAGCAGTTCTTC. It yields the protein CASSVGYEQFF.